These 12 T cell receptor beta chains originate from one sample sequenced in a study of CXCR4 blockade with PD-1 therapy in pancreatic cancer (dated by TCRdb to the late 2010s). Libraries came from the immunoSEQ multiplex PCR assay. This immuneACCESS table, as held by TCRdb, lists in-frame sequences with V and J called but not all clones. Of the missing ones, under half trace to an unresolved V gene in checked studies; the others have no known cause. This sample lists around 800 clones; roughly 42% were detected once. Clones ranked in the top ten supply roughly an eighth of the sample. Material for sequencing was tumor tissue. These receptors all stem from a human donor with pancreatic ductal adenocarcinoma.

In its sample, this clone is large. CDR3 protein: CASAGGGHYNEQFF. The CDR3 DNA sequence: TGTGCCAGCGCGGGCGGGGGCCATTACAATGAGCAGTTCTTC. The chain joins TRBV9 to TRBJ2-1; D is possibly TRBD2 (7 bases). The V end was cut by 7 bases, the J end by 4 bases, with 15 bases between. Germline assignment: CDR1 SGDLS and CDR2 YYNGEE. CDR3 length: 14 amino acids.

This clone was found a few times. The genes are TRBV11-3 and TRBJ2-2; 8 bases fit TRBD1. Germline CDR1 SGHNT, CDR2 YENEEA. The junction had 0 bases not matched to a gene; V was cut back by 5 bases and J by 1 base. The CDR3 sequence is 14 residues long. The CDR3 loop is CASSGTGNTGELFF. Here the CDR3 DNA reads TGTGCCAGCAGCGGGACAGGGAACACCGGGGAGCTGTTTTTT.

DNA for the CDR3: TGTGCCAGCAGCGAGCACGGCGGCAGGGGGCGCCGGGAGACCCAGTACTTC. Amino acid sequence: CASSEHGGRGRRETQYF. The chain uses TRBV12-1 and TRBJ2-5; TRBD1, the table's D call, lacks a check against the DNA. TRBV12-1 is shown as a pseudogene. There are 17 residues in the CDR3.

The chain employs TRBV11-3 and TRBJ1-1; perhaps TRBD1 as D (5 bases). The V and J ends lost 5 bases and 4 bases respectively, with 17 bases between them. Per the germline V gene, CDR1 is SGHNT and CDR2 is YENEEA. The CDR3 sequence is 15 residues long. In nucleotides, the CDR3 is TGTGCCAGCAGCCGACAGCGGGTTGTGAGCACTGAAGCTTTCTTT. This encodes CASSRQRVVSTEAFF.

This clone has just a few counts. This chain connects TRBV6-8 to TRBJ1-1; 9 bases line up with TRBD1. The CDR3 has 15 amino acids. Germline V lookup: CDR1 MNHGY, CDR2 SAAAGT. V shed 2 bases, J shed 7 bases, and the junction held 8 bases outside the gene matches. The CDR3 is CASSYQTQGALEAFF. For the CDR3, the DNA is TGTGCCAGCAGTTACCAAACACAGGGGGCACTTGAAGCTTTCTTT.

The chain is built from TRBV29-1 and TRBJ1-1, with unresolved D. V shed 7 bases and J shed 0 bases, with 12 bases lying between them. From germline, CDR1 is SQVTM and CDR2 ANQGSEA. This CDR3 has 13 residues. The chain's CDR3 is CSGERSMNTEAFF. DNA of the CDR3: TGCAGCGGGGAGCGGAGTATGAACACTGAAGCTTTCTTT.

V gene TRBV6-7 combines with J gene TRBJ2-2; 8 bases align to TRBD1. TRBV6-7 is sorted into the ORF group, with uncertain function. The V gene end was trimmed by 6 bases and the J gene end by 7 bases; junction bases not matched to a gene: 7. The CDR3 consists of 14 residues. CDR3 loop: CASSDRGDNGELFF. In DNA, the CDR3 is TGTGCCAGCAGCGACAGGGGTGACAACGGGGAGCTGTTTTTT.

The chain combines TRBV29-1 with TRBJ2-7, with a tentative D call TRBD1 (5 bases). Germline V CDR1 and CDR2: SQVTM, ANQGSEA. The CDR3 is made up of 13 amino acids. Trimming took 7 bases from V and 0 from J, leaving 13 bases between them. The CDR3 nucleotides read TGCAGCGCAGAGGACACACGCTCCTACGAGCAGTACTTC. Its translation is CSAEDTRSYEQYF.

This clone has only a few counts. CDR3: CASRRQGSYEQYF. The CDR3 bases are TGTGCCAGCAGAAGACAGGGCTCCTACGAGCAGTACTTC. The V gene is TRBV28, the J gene TRBJ2-7, with 7 bases lining up with TRBD1. The V gene end was trimmed by 6 bases and the J gene end by 0 bases; junction bases not matched to a gene: 2. CDR3 length: 13 amino acids. CDR1 and CDR2 (germline): MDHEN, SYDVKM.

This clone qualifies as medium-sized. V is TRBV11-3 and J is TRBJ1-2; D is perhaps TRBD1 (5 bases). Germline V gives CDR1 SGHNT, CDR2 YENEEA. This CDR3 comprises 14 residues. Trimming pared 5 bases from V and 3 bases from J, leaving 13 bases between. As DNA, the CDR3 is TGTGCCAGCAGCGAGACAGAAGGTTACTATGGCTACACCTTC. Protein: CASSETEGYYGYTF.

The chain is built from TRBV11-3 and TRBJ1-3, with 8 bases aligning to TRBD1. Germline assignment: CDR1 SGHNT and CDR2 YENEEA. This CDR3 has 15 amino acids. Trimming removed 5 bases from V and 2 bases from J; junction bases left unmatched: 5. The CDR3 spells CASSPTGGTGNTIYF. For the CDR3, the DNA is TGTGCCAGCAGCCCAACAGGGGGTACTGGAAACACCATATATTTT.

This clone appeared a single time. The CDR3 DNA follows: TGCAGCGTAGAATCGGGACAGGTCACAGATACGCAGTATTTT. It codes for CSVESGQVTDTQYF. The chain has TRBV29-1 and TRBJ2-3; 8 positions agree with TRBD1. The V gene's germline CDR1 is SQVTM and CDR2 ANQGSEA. The V segment lost 6 bases and the J segment 2 bases; nucleotides outside the gene matches: 7. The CDR3 has 14 amino acids.